This TCR beta chain was identified during a study of Graves' ophthalmopathy and Graves' hyperthyroidism. An approximately 10 ml volume of fresh peripheral blood provided the PBMCs. Amplification of TCR beta CDR3 regions used RNA transcripts. RT-PCR was first run with HTBI primers, then multiplex PCR in a second round. TCRdb redid the calling of the multiplex PCR reads with MiXCR, one entry per CDR3 protein. The sample has about 700,000 distinct CDR3 sequences, 35% to 50% seen once; the top ten hold roughly 45%. Specimen: peripheral blood. This sequence originates from an adult man with Graves' ophthalmopathy.

In DNA, the CDR3 is TGCAGTGCCCGACAGGGGTCGAACACTGAAGCTTTCTTT. Translating it yields CSARQGSNTEAFF. This chain joins TRBV20-1 and TRBJ1-1; TRBD1 agrees at 8 bases. V trimming: 6 bases; J trimming: 1 base; junction bases outside the gene matches: 4. CDR1 DFQATT and CDR2 SNEGSKA come from the germline V gene (reference sequence). The CDR3 totals 13 residues.